This section outlines one T cell receptor beta chain sequence together with its context. It has no known antigen specificity. There are no base qualities to consult, and no much larger clone falls within one base. The germline V gene supplies CDR1 LGHNA and CDR2 YSLEER. Trimming takes 4 bases from V and 0 bases from J, and the germline ends sit 12 bases apart. The CDR3 has 15 amino acids, counting the end cysteine and phenylalanine. Of the read, only the CDR3 DNA is kept; its 45 bases are in frame from base 1. The data originate from a study of glioma-infiltrating T cells after dendritic cell vaccination (dated by TCRdb to the mid-2010s). Turning to the overall study: Of the approximately 15 glioblastoma patients in the cohort, all drawn from Phase I and II dendritic cell vaccination trials, 9 were newly diagnosed and 6 had recurrent disease. Autologous tumor lysate-pulsed dendritic cell vaccination was administered to the patients between about 2002 and 2013. The vaccine consisted of monocyte-derived dendritic cells cultured about 7 days with IL-4 and GM-CSF, then pulsed overnight with autologous tumor lysate. Three intradermal dendritic cell vaccine injections were administered to patients at biweekly intervals in the arm below the axilla. In glioblastoma patients vaccinated with dendritic cells, deep sequencing of TCR beta CDR3 regions served to measure the amount of tumor-infiltrating lymphocytes and to compare repertoires between tumor and blood. Survival after dendritic cell vaccination was correlated with TCR sequencing metrics, including TIL content and tumor-blood repertoire overlap. Beyond this particular receptor, the publication reports: The cohort was small and heterogeneous, only a few patients had full blood and tumor sets, and even fewer had initial-recurrent tumor pairs. After dendritic cell vaccination, a higher estimated pretreatment TIL content predicted longer time to progression and longer overall survival. No direct relationship between TCR clonality and survival was found, suggesting that a diverse polyclonal response may matter. The TCR overlap response model with three groups was called speculative and said to need prospective validation.

Selection of patients required sufficient residual fresh-frozen tumor tissue and over two years of available survival data. Although molecular status otherwise differed among the glioblastoma patients, no patient had an isocitrate dehydrogenase mutation. PBMC were collected before vaccination, two weeks after the third vaccination, and at tumor progression when it occurred. The Qiagen DNeasy Blood extraction Kit was used to extract genomic DNA. TCRB CDR3 regions were amplified from about 2 ug genomic DNA, or all available DNA if less, using the immunoSEQ assay. The multiplex PCR employed 60 forward primers targeting TCR V beta segments and 13 reverse primers targeting J beta segments. Synthetic control templates were spiked into each sample at limiting dilution to estimate reads per starting template. Sequencing produced 87 bp reads on the Illumina HiSeq System. Turning to the authors' computational methods: PCR and sequencing errors were removed by a nearest neighbor algorithm that merged closely related sequences. TCR overlap was defined as the percentage of unique tumor TCR beta sequences that were also present in the same patient's peripheral blood. What TCRdb holds here is the immuneACCESS table cut down to in-frame rearrangements. Part of the clones is not present; checked against another copy, under half of the missing clones reflect an unresolved V gene, and the others are unexplained. The V and J calls and the clone size are those of that table, but D and trimming were determined from the DNA. Present in this sample are fewer than 85,000 clones, 81% of which were seen just once. The ten largest account for 7.9% of the sample.

The V and J segments used are TRBV4-3 and TRBJ1-1; the D segment could be TRBD1, given 5 matching bases. The source material was blood, sampled before dendritic cell vaccination. This TCR derives from a human donor with glioblastoma. The DNA sequence follows: TGCGCCAGCAGCCCCTCTGCCAGGGTGAACACTGAAGCTTTCTTT. Protein translation: CASSPSARVNTEAFF.